Each of the 28 T cell receptor beta chains below was sequenced from the same sample in a study of T cells in localized non-small cell lung cancer. Data came from immunoSEQ multiplex PCR; TCRdb stores just in-frame clones and leaves some out. The sample carries about 48,000 clones, roughly 77% recorded once. Material: peripheral blood, obtained before any cancer treatment. The receptors here all came from a man aged 40 to 70 with stage I squamous cell lung carcinoma.

This clone has a single count. The chain joins TRBV7-2 to TRBJ2-2, with 7 bases matching TRBD2. With 8 bases clipped from V and 4 bases from J, the junction kept 4 bases outside the gene matches. CDR3 length equals 13 residues. From germline, CDR1 is SGHTA and CDR2 FQGNSA. The CDR3 coding sequence is TGTGCCAGCGGAGCGGGGTCCACCGGGGAGCTGTTTTTT. It encodes CASGAGSTGELFF. The full variable domain, in which reference TRBV7-2 and TRBJ2-2 provide the parts outside the CDR3, is GAGVSQSPSNKVTEKGKDVELRCDPISGHTALYWYRQSLGQGLEFLIYFQGNSAPDKSGLPSDRFSAERTGGSVSTLTIQRTQQEDSAVYLCASGAGSTGELFFGEGSRLTVL.

This rearrangement joins TRBV7-2 to TRBJ1-3; D gene unclear. Germline V CDR1 and CDR2: SGHTA, FQGNSA. The CDR3 is 15 residues long. V was pared by 5 bases and J by 0 bases, with 11 bases between. The CDR3 sequence is CASSKVYGSGNTIYF. The CDR3 DNA sequence: TGTGCCAGCAGCAAGGTGTACGGCTCTGGAAACACCATATATTTT.

The chain employs TRBV5-6 and TRBJ2-2; possible D gene TRBD1, 5 bases. V lost 3 bases, J lost 4 bases, and 13 bases lay in between. The CDR3 is 15 residues long. The germline V gene encodes CDR1 SGHDT and CDR2 YYEEEE. In DNA, the CDR3 is TGTGCCAGCAGCTCGTACGCAGGGATCACCGGGGAGCTGTTTTTT. Its protein is CASSSYAGITGELFF. The whole variable domain, filled in from reference TRBV5-6 and TRBJ2-2, reads DAGVTQSPTHLIKTRGQQVTLRCSPKSGHDTVSWYQQALGQGPQFIFQYYEEEERQRGNFPDRFSGHQFPNYSSELNVNALLLGDSALYLCASSSYAGITGELFFGEGSRLTVL.

The rearrangement links TRBV6-1 to TRBJ1-6, with 9 bases identical to TRBD1. Per germline, CDR1 MNHNS and CDR2 SASEGT. The CDR3 sequence is 16 residues long. V shed 3 bases, J shed 10 bases, and the junction held 10 bases outside the gene matches. The CDR3 bases are TGTGCCAGCAGTGAGGACAACAGGGGGCGACGGTCACCCCTCCACTTT. Translating gives CASSEDNRGRRSPLHF.

This chain connects TRBV6-4 to TRBJ2-5; 8 bases fit TRBD2. This CDR3 is 15 amino acids long. From germline, CDR1 is MRHNA and CDR2 SNTAGT. V lost 3 bases to trimming and J lost 4 bases; unmatched junction nucleotides: 7. The CDR3 DNA reads as TGTGCCAGCAGTGAATCGGGCCTAGCGGGAGAGACCCAGTACTTC. Translation: CASSESGLAGETQYF.

The genes are TRBV7-9 and TRBJ1-2, with no clear D. In germline, CDR1 is SEHNR, CDR2 FQNEAQ (reference sequence). The V end was cut by 3 bases, the J end by 1 base, with 0 bases between. CDR3 size: 11 residues. For the CDR3, the DNA is TGTGCCAGCAGCTTTAACTATGGCTACACCTTC. Translating it yields CASSFNYGYTF.

The chain carries TRBV2 and TRBJ1-5; D may be TRBD1 (6 bases). The CDR3 spans 14 residues. V was clipped by 6 bases and J by 7 bases, with 16 bases between them. Germline assignment: CDR1 SNHLY and CDR2 FYNNEI. For the CDR3, the DNA is TGTGCCAGCAGCGATACAGGGTCAAGCCAGCCCCAGCATTTT. Its translation is CASSDTGSSQPQHF.

This chain links TRBV5-4 with TRBJ2-2; D not resolved. The CDR3 sequence is 14 residues long. The germline V and J ends were trimmed by 4 bases and 5 bases, with 12 bases remaining between them. Germline assignment: CDR1 SGHNT and CDR2 YYREEE (reference sequence). CDR3 protein: CASSRIPRTGELFF. The CDR3 region has the DNA TGTGCCAGCAGCCGAATCCCCAGGACCGGGGAGCTGTTTTTT.

The chain carries TRBV29-1 and TRBJ1-2; 7 bases match TRBD1. J was trimmed by 2 bases and V by 5 bases; bases with no gene match: 2. Germline V gene sequence: CDR1 SQVTM, CDR2 ANQGSEA. CDR3 length: 12 residues. The CDR3 sequence: CSVRTGNYGYTF. CDR3 nucleotides: TGCAGCGTTCGGACAGGCAACTATGGCTACACCTTC. Full variable domain (remainder filled in from reference TRBV29-1 and TRBJ1-2): SAVISQKPSRDICQRGTSLTIQCQVDSQVTMMFWYRQQPGQSLTLIATANQGSEATYESGFVIDKFPISRPNLTFSTLTVSNMSPEDSSIYLCSVRTGNYGYTFGSGTRLTVV.

In this sample, this clone turned up a few times. The chain recombines TRBV6-6 with TRBJ2-4; D may be TRBD1 (6 bases). Looked up from germline, CDR1 is MNHNY and CDR2 is SVGAGI (reference sequence). CDR3 size: 15 residues. The ends were cut back, 6 bases at V and 1 base at J, with 13 bases in the middle. CDR3 region: CASSPYRAAKNIQYF. CDR3 sequence (DNA): TGTGCCAGCAGCCCTTACAGGGCTGCCAAAAACATTCAGTACTTC.

The rearrangement joins TRBV15 to TRBJ1-4, with no clear D. Trimming shortened V by 2 bases and J by 4 bases, and 11 bases separated the two germline ends. The CDR3 contains 15 residues. Germline CDR1 reads LNHNV; CDR2 reads YYDKDF (reference sequence). The CDR3 DNA reads as TGTGCCACCAGCAGATCCGGAACCCGTAATGAAAAACTGTTTTTT. Its translation is CATSRSGTRNEKLFF.

The V gene is TRBV11-2, the J gene TRBJ2-2; the D gene is possibly TRBD2 (5 bases). CDR3 size: 14 residues. Germline V gene lookup returns CDR1 SGHAT and CDR2 FQNNGV. Deletions cut 7 bases from V and 8 bases from J, with 17 bases between. The CDR3 spells CASTQDQRRGELFF. The CDR3 coding sequence is TGTGCCAGCACACAAGACCAGCGGAGGGGGGAGCTGTTTTTT.

This chain links TRBV2 with TRBJ1-2, with D possibly matching TRBD1 (5 bases). V was cut by 6 bases and J by 8 bases, with 31 bases left in between. Germline CDR1 and CDR2: SNHLY and FYNNEI. CDR3 length: 18 amino acids. CDR3 DNA sequence: TGTGCCAGCAGGGGTGGCGGGGCCACCAGCTTTGGAGGAGGAGGCTACACCTTC. Protein product: CASRGGGATSFGGGGYTF.

In the case of this clone: The same CDR3 also results from other DNA sequences found in this sample. The chain carries TRBV11-2 and TRBJ1-5; D unclear. V was cut by 1 base and J by 0 bases, with 7 bases left in between. Germline CDR1 SGHAT, CDR2 FQNNGV. The CDR3 is made up of 15 amino acids. The CDR3 sequence: CASSLGGNSNQPQHF. The CDR3 DNA is TGTGCCAGCAGCTTAGGGGGAAATAGCAATCAGCCCCAGCATTTT.

J is TRBJ1-2 and V is TRBV30; D not resolved. The CDR3 extends over 12 amino acids. Germline V gives CDR1 GTSNPN, CDR2 SVGIG (reference sequence). V gave up 4 bases and J gave up 4 bases, with 10 bases separating them. The CDR3 DNA follows: TGTGCCTGGAAGTATTCGCGCTATGGCTACACCTTC. This codes for CAWKYSRYGYTF.

A single count supports this clone. Possible read error: a much larger clone is one base away. The chain has TRBV7-6 and TRBJ2-3, with D possibly being TRBD2 (6 bases). This CDR3 is 15 amino acids long. V lost 1 base to trimming and J lost 4 bases, with 12 bases between them. Germline V gene sequence: CDR1 SGHVS, CDR2 FNYEAQ. The CDR3 nucleotides are TGTGCCAGCAGCTTAGGGGGGAGGAGCCCAGATACGCAGTATTTT. It encodes CASSLGGRSPDTQYF.

The CDR3 DNA reads TGTGCCAGCAGCTTAGACAGGCGCGCGAACACCGGGGAGCTGTTTTTT. This gives the protein CASSLDRRANTGELFF. V and J are TRBV7-8 and TRBJ2-2; D may be TRBD1 (5 bases). V was cut by 1 base and J by 0 bases, with 9 bases left in between. Germline CDR1 is SGHVS and CDR2 is FQNEAQ. The CDR3 spans 16 residues.

There are a few counts of this clone. The chain is built from TRBV7-9 and TRBJ1-1; 7 positions agree with TRBD1. This CDR3 comprises 14 residues. V dropped 5 bases and J dropped 4; count of bases not matched to a gene: 7. Per the germline V gene, CDR1 is SEHNR and CDR2 is FQNEAQ (reference sequence). The CDR3 loop is CASSVIGTATEAFF. In DNA, the CDR3 is TGTGCCAGCAGCGTCATCGGGACAGCCACTGAAGCTTTCTTT. Full variable domain (remainder filled in from reference TRBV7-9 and TRBJ1-1): DTGVSQNPRHKITKRGQNVTFRCDPISEHNRLYWYRQTLGQGPEFLTYFQNEAQLEKSRLLSDRFSAERPKGSFSTLEIQRTEQGDSAMYLCASSVIGTATEAFFGQGTRLTVV.

On this clone: The junction differs from germline at one of its ends, possibly a read error. The chain employs TRBV7-7 and TRBJ2-2; 7 nucleotides line up with TRBD2. This CDR3 comprises 17 residues. CDR1 is SSHAT, CDR2 FNYEAQ, per germline (reference sequence). As DNA, the CDR3 is TGTGCTAGCAGCCACATAGCGGGCGGAGCCTCCAGCGGGGAGCTGTTTTTT. Its translation: CASSHIAGGASSGELFF.

V usage is TRBV30 and J usage is TRBJ1-1, with 7 bases identical to TRBD1. CDR1 is GTSNPN, CDR2 SVGIG, per germline (reference sequence). The ends lost 7 bases at V and 2 bases at J; junction bases unmatched: 13. The CDR3 runs to 15 residues. CDR3 region: CASSVVGGLNTEAFF. CDR3 nucleotide sequence: TGTGCCTCCTCGGTTGTAGGGGGCCTAAACACTGAAGCTTTCTTT.

This clone was observed once. The CDR3 coding sequence is TGTGCCAGCACGACGGGGGGATCGGACACCGGGGAGCTGTTTTTT. Encoded protein: CASTTGGSDTGELFF. The chain has TRBV28 and TRBJ2-2, with 7 bases aligning to TRBD2. Unmatched junction bases numbered 8, after V lost 7 bases and J lost 3 bases. CDR1 is MDHEN, CDR2 SYDVKM, per germline. This CDR3 comprises 15 residues.

The genes are TRBV2 and TRBJ1-3; 7 nucleotides line up with TRBD1. Germline V lookup: CDR1 SNHLY, CDR2 FYNNEI. This CDR3 spans 14 amino acids. J gave up 2 bases and V 6 bases, and 4 bases lay outside the gene matches. The chain's CDR3 is CASSSTGTGNTIYF. Written as DNA, the CDR3 is TGTGCCAGCAGCTCGACAGGGACTGGAAACACCATATATTTT.

The chain is built from TRBV11-2 and TRBJ2-4, with D unresolved. Germline V gene sequence: CDR1 SGHAT, CDR2 FQNNGV. The CDR3 runs 14 residues. With 4 bases removed from V and 0 bases from J, the gap between germline ends came to 7 bases. The CDR3 loop reads CASSSRLAKNIQYF. In DNA form, the CDR3 reads TGTGCCAGCAGCTCCCGCCTAGCCAAAAACATTCAGTACTTC.

The rearrangement uses TRBV2 and TRBJ2-2; TRBD1 agrees at 7 bases. The CDR3 is made up of 15 amino acids. Germline CDR1 and CDR2: SNHLY and FYNNEI. Trimming removed 4 bases from V and 5 bases from J; junction bases left unmatched: 7. The CDR3 region has the DNA TGTGCCAGCAGTGCACAGGGGCGAGGTACCGGGGAGCTGTTTTTT. It codes for CASSAQGRGTGELFF. The variable domain in full, completed from reference TRBV2 and TRBJ2-2, reads EPEVTQTPSHQVTQMGQEVILRCVPISNHLYFYWYRQILGQKVEFLVSFYNNEISEKSEIFDDQFSVERPDGSNFTLKIRSTKLEDSAMYFCASSAQGRGTGELFFGEGSRLTVL.

This clone was seen just once. The DNA for the CDR3 is TGTGCCAGCAGCTTGAAGCCACGGGGGGGCCTCGCCGGGGAGCTGTTTTTT. Translating it yields CASSLKPRGGLAGELFF. The chain employs TRBV7-2 and TRBJ2-2; TRBD2 agrees at 8 bases. The CDR3 length is 17 residues. Germline loops: CDR1 SGHTA, CDR2 FQGNSA. V lost 3 bases and J lost 6; bases outside the gene matches: 12.

The V gene is TRBV27, the J gene TRBJ1-5, with a possible D match to TRBD1 (5 bases). Germline CDR1 MNHEY, CDR2 SMNVEV (reference sequence). The length of the CDR3 is 13 residues. Trimming stripped 8 bases from V and 1 base from J, with 9 bases between. The CDR3 region is CASAAGSNQPQHF. The CDR3 nucleotides are TGTGCCAGCGCAGCAGGGAGCAATCAGCCCCAGCATTTT.

This clone was counted between two and nine times. This chain uses TRBV15 with TRBJ1-5, with D possibly being TRBD1 (5 bases). Germline CDR1 is LNHNV and CDR2 is YYDKDF (reference sequence). The CDR3 consists of 14 residues. The V end lost 3 bases, the J end lost 1 base, and 7 bases lay between the germline ends. CDR3 in amino acids: CATSRRGSNQPQHF. The DNA of the CDR3 is TGTGCCACCAGCAGGCGGGGGAGCAATCAGCCCCAGCATTTT.

The chain carries TRBV19 and TRBJ1-2; 9 positions match TRBD1. Per germline, CDR1 LNHDA and CDR2 SQIVND (reference sequence). Trimming took 5 bases from V and 4 from J; bases not matched to a gene: 2. The CDR3 runs 13 residues. The CDR3 loop reads CASSVDRGYGYTF. For the CDR3, the DNA is TGTGCCAGTAGTGTGGACAGGGGCTATGGCTACACCTTC.